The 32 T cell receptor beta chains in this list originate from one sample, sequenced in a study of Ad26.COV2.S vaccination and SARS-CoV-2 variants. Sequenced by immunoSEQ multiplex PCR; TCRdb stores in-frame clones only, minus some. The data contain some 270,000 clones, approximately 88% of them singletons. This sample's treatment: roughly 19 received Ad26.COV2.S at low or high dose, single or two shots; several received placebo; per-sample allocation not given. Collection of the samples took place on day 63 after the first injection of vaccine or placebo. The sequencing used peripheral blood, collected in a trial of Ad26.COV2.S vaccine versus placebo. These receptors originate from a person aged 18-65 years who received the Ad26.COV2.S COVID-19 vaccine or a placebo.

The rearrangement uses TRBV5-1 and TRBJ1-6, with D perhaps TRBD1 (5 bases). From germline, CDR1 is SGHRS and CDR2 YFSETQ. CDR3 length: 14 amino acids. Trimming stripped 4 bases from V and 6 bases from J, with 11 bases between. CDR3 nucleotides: TGCGCCAGCAGCGGCCGGGACCGTAATTCACCCCTCCACTTT. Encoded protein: CASSGRDRNSPLHF.

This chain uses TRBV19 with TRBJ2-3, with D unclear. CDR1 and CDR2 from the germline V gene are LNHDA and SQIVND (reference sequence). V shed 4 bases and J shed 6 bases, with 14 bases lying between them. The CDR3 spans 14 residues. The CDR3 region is CASSNAGPVDTQYF. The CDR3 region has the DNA TGTGCCAGTAGTAACGCAGGCCCCGTGGATACGCAGTATTTT.

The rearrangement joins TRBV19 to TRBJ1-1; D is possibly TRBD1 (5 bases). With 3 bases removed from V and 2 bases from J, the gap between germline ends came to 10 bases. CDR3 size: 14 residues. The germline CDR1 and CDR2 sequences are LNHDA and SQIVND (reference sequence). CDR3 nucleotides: TGTGCCAGTAGTATGGGCAGGGTAAACACTGAAGCTTTCTTT. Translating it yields CASSMGRVNTEAFF.

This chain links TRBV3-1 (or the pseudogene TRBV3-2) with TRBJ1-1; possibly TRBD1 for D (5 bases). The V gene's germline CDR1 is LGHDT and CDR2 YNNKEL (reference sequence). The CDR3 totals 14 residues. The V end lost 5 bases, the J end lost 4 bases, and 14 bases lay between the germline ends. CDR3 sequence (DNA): TGTGCCAGCAGCGGGGACCGATTGGGCACTGAAGCTTTCTTT. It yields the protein CASSGDRLGTEAFF.

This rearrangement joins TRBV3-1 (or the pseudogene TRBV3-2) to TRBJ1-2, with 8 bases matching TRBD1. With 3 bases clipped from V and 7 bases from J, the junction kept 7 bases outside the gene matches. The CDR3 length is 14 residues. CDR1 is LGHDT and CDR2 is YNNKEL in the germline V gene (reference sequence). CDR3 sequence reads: CASSHSGGAGGYTF. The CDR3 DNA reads TGTGCCAGCAGCCACTCAGGGGGCGCCGGTGGCTACACCTTC.

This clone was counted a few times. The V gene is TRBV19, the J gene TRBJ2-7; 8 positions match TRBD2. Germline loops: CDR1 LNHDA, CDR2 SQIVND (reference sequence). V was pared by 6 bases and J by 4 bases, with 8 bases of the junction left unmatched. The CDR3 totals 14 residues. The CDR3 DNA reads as TGTGCCAGTAGCTACGGGGGGGCCTCGTACGAGCAGTACTTC. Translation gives CASSYGGASYEQYF.

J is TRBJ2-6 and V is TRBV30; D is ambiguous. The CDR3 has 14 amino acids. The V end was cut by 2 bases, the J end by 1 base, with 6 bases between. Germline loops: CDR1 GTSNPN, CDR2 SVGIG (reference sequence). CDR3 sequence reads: CAWSYGSGANVLTF. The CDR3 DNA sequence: TGTGCCTGGAGTTATGGATCTGGGGCCAACGTCCTGACTTTC.

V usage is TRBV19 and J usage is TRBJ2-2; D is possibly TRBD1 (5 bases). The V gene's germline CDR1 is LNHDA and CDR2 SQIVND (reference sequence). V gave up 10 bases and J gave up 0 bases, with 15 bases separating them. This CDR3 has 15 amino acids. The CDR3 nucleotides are TGTGCCACCAGTCCGCCAGGGACGAACACCGGGGAGCTGTTTTTT. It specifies CATSPPGTNTGELFF.

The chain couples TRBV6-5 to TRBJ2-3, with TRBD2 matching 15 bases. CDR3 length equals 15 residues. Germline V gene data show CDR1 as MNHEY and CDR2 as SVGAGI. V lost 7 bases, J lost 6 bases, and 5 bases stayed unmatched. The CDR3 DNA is TGTGCCAGCATCTCAGGGACTAGCGGGAGGGATACGCAGTATTTT. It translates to CASISGTSGRDTQYF.

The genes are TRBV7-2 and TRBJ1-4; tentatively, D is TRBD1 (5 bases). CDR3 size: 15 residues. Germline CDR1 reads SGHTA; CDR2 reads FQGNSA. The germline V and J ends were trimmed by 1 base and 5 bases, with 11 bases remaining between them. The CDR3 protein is CASSLVGTPNEKLFF. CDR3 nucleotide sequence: TGTGCCAGCAGCTTAGTAGGGACCCCAAATGAAAAACTGTTTTTT.

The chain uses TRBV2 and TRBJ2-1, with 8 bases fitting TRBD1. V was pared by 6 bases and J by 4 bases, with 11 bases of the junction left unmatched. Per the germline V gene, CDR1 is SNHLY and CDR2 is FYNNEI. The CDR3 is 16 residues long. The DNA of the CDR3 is TGTGCCAGCAGGGGAACCGACAGGGGATCTTACAATGAGCAGTTCTTC. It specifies CASRGTDRGSYNEQFF.

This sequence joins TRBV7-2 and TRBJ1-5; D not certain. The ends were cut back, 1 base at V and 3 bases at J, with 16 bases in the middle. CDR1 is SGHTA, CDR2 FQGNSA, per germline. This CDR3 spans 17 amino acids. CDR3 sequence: CASSLGPPGRNNQPQHF. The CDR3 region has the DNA TGTGCCAGCAGCTTAGGTCCGCCGGGGAGGAACAATCAGCCCCAGCATTTT.

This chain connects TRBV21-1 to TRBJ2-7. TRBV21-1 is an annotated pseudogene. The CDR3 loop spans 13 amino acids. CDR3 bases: TGTGCCAGCAGCATCCCGGACGCGTACGAGCAGTACGTC. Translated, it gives CASSIPDAYEQYV.

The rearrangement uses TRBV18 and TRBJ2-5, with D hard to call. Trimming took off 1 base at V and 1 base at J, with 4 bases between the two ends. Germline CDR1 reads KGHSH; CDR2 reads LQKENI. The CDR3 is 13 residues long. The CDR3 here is CASSPRLQETQYF. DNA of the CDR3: TGTGCCAGCTCACCACGCCTCCAAGAGACCCAGTACTTC.

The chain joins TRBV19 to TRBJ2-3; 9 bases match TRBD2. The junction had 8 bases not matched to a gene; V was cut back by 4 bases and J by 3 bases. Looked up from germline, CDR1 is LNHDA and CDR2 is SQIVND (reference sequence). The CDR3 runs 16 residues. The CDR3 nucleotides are TGTGCCAGTAGTAACCCTCTAGCGGGACGAACAGATACGCAGTATTTT. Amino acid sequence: CASSNPLAGRTDTQYF.

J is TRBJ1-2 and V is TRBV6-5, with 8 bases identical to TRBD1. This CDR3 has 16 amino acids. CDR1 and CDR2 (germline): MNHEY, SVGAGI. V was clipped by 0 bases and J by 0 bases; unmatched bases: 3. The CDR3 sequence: CASSYSGTGTNYGYTF. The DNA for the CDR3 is TGTGCCAGCAGTTACTCGGGGACAGGCACTAACTATGGCTACACCTTC.

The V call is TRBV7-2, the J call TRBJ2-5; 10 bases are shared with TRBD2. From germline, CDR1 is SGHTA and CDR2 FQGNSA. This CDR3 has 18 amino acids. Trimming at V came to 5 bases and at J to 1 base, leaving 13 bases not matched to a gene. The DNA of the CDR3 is TGTGCCAGCAGCCTTGGACTAGCGGCACTACCTTCCCAAGAGACCCAGTACTTC. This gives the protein CASSLGLAALPSQETQYF.

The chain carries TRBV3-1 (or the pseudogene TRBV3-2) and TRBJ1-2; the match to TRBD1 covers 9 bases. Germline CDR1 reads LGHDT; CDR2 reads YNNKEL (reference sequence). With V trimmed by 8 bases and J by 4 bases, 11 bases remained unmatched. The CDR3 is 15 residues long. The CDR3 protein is CASRETGGWGYGYTF. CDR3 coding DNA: TGTGCCAGCCGAGAAACAGGGGGCTGGGGCTATGGCTACACCTTC.

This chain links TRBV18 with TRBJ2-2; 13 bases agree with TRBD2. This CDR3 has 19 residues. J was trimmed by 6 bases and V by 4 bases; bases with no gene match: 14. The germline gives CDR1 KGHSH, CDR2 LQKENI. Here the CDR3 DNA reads TGTGCCAGCTCACTCCGGAGGACAGCTACTAGCGGGAGGGCCGGGGAGCTGTTTTTT. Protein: CASSLRRTATSGRAGELFF.

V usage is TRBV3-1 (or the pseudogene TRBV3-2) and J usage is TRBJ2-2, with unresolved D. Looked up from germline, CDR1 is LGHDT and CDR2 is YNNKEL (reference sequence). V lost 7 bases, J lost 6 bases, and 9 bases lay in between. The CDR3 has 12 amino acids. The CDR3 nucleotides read TGTGCCAGCACCAGGTCCTCCGGGGAGCTGTTTTTT. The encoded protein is CASTRSSGELFF.

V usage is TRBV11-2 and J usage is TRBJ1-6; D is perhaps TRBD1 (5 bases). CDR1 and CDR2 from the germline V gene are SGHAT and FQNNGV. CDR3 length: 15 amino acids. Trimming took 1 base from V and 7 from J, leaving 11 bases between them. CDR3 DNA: TGTGCCAGCAGCTTAGTTCAGGGCCCGAATTCACCCCTCCACTTT. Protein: CASSLVQGPNSPLHF.

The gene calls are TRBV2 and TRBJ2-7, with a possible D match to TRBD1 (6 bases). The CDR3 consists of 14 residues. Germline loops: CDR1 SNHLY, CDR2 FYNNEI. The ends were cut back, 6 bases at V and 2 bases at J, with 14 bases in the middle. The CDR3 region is CASSDAGAPYEQYF. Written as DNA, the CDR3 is TGTGCCAGCAGCGATGCAGGGGCCCCCTACGAGCAGTACTTC.

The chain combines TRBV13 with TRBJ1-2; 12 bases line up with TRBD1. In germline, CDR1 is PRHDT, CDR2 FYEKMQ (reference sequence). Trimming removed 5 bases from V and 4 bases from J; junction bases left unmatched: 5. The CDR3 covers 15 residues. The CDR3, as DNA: TGTGCCAGCAGCCTGGGACAGGGGGCTGGCTATGGCTACACCTTC. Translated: CASSLGQGAGYGYTF. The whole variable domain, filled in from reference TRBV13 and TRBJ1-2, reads AAGVIQSPRHLIKEKRETATLKCYPIPRHDTVYWYQQGPGQDPQFLISFYEKMQSDKGSIPDRFSAQQFSDYHSELNMSSLELGDSALYFCASSLGQGAGYGYTFGSGTRLTVV.

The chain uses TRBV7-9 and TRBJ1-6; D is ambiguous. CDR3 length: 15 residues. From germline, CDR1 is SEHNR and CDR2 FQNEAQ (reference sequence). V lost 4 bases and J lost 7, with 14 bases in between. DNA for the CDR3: TGTGCCAGCAGCTCATCGGAGGGAAGAAATTCACCCCTCCACTTT. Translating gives CASSSSEGRNSPLHF. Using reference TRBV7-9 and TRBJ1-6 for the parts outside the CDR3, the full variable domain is DTGVSQNPRHKITKRGQNVTFRCDPISEHNRLYWYRQTLGQGPEFLTYFQNEAQLEKSRLLSDRFSAERPKGSFSTLEIQRTEQGDSAMYLCASSSSEGRNSPLHFGNGTRLTVT.

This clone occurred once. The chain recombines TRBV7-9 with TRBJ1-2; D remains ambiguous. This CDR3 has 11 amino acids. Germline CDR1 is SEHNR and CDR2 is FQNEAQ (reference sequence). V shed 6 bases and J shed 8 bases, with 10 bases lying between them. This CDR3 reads CASRRSEGYTF. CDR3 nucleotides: TGTGCCAGCAGGCGATCGGAGGGCTACACCTTC.

The CDR3 region has the DNA TGTGCCAGCAGCATAATAGGAGAGACCCAGTACTTC. Amino acid sequence: CASSIIGETQYF. The gene calls are TRBV27 and TRBJ2-5; no clear D gene. This CDR3 has 12 amino acids. Germline V gives CDR1 MNHEY, CDR2 SMNVEV (reference sequence). Trimming pared 6 bases from V and 4 bases from J, leaving 9 bases between.

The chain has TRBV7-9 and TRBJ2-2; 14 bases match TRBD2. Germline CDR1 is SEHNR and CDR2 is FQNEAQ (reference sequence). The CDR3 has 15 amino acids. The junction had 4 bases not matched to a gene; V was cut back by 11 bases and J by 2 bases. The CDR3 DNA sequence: TGTGCCGGGGGGACTAGCGGGAGTAACACCGGGGAGCTGTTTTTT. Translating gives CAGGTSGSNTGELFF.

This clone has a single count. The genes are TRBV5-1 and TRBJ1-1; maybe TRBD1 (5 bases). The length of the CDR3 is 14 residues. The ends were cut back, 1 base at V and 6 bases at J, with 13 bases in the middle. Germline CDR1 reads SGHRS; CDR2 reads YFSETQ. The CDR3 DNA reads TGCGCCAGCAGCTTGTTGGGGGGGTCGGCTGAAGCTTTCTTT. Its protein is CASSLLGGSAEAFF.

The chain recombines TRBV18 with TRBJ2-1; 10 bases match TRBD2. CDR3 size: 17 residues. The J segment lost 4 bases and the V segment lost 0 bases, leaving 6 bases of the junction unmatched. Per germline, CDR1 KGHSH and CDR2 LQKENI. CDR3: CASSPPGVAGGYNEQFF. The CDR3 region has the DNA TGTGCCAGCTCACCACCAGGGGTAGCGGGAGGTTACAATGAGCAGTTCTTC.

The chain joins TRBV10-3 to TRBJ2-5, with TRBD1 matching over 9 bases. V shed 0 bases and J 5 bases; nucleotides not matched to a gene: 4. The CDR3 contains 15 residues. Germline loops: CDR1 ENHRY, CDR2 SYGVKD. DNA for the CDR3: TGTGCCATCAGTGAGTCGGGACAGGGTTGGGAGACCCAGTACTTC. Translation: CAISESGQGWETQYF.

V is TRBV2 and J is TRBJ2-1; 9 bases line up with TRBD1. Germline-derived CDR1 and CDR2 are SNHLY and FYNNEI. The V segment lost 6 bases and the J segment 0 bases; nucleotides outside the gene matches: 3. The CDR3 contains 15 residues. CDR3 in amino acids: CASRLDRGSYNEQFF. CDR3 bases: TGTGCCAGCAGGTTGGACAGGGGCTCCTACAATGAGCAGTTCTTC.

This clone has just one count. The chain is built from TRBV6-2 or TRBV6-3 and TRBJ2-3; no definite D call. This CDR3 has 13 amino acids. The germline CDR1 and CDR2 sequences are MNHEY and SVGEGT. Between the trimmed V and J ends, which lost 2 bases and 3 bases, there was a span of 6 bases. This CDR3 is CASSYEWTDTQYF. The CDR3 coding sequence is TGTGCCAGCAGTTACGAGTGGACAGATACGCAGTATTTT.